This TCR beta chain was obtained from a study of T cells in Graves' hyperthyroidism and ophthalmopathy. Study in general: Blood was drawn when the patient was first diagnosed and still untreated. Study conclusions and caveats: A median approximately 6.5 months before onset, the model predicted ophthalmopathy.

Template material for amplifying TCR beta CDR3 regions consisted of RNA transcripts. When the TCR CDR3 underwent first-round RT-PCR, the HTBI primer set was used. TCRdb recomputed calls from the multiplex PCR reads with MiXCR, one row per CDR3 protein. The repertoire holds around 300,000 distinct CDR3 sequences, around 19% seen once, with just under 40% in the top ten. The table lists this clonotype with many counts. Its matching antigen is unknown. Germline-derived CDR1 and CDR2 are DFQATT and SNEGSKA (reference sequence). With 3 bases removed from V and 4 bases from J, the gap between germline ends came to 16 bases. The CDR3 length is 15 residues.

V is TRBV20-1 and J is TRBJ2-1; D might be TRBD1 or TRBD2, each matching 5 bases. The sequencing input was blood. The source is a man in his forties or fifties with Graves' ophthalmopathy. CDR3 amino acids: CSASPYGAQYNEQFF. Written as DNA, the CDR3 is TGCAGTGCTAGCCCCTACGGGGCTCAGTACAATGAGCAGTTCTTC.